This is a list of T cell receptor beta chains from one sample in a study of cytomegalovirus exposure and HLA in healthy donors. The assay was immunoSEQ multiplex PCR, and TCRdb's table has in-frame clones only and misses some. The data contain about 200,000 clones, under 70% of them singletons. Input material: PBMCs. The receptor set was obtained from a man aged 35 to 55 in good health and CMV-seropositive. The CDR3 runs from the conserved cysteine through the conserved F or W. The order of the fields is V gene, J gene, D gene, clone size, CDR3 length, CDR3 DNA, CDR3 protein. D genes are given only for firm matches. Expanded clones get a size class; other rows say once, few or many, or leave the size out.

TRBV29-1	TRBJ1-1	NA	NA	13	TGCAGCGTTCAGGGGTTAATGAACACTGAAGCTTTCTTT	CSVQGLMNTEAFF
TRBV23-1	TRBJ1-2	NA	NA	15	TGCGCCAGCAGTCAATCACGAGAACAGAGATATGGCTACACCTTC	CASSQSREQRYGYTF
TRBV7-3	TRBJ2-2	NA	few	14	TGTGCCAGCAGCTTAGGGCTTAACACCGGGGAGCTGTTTTTT	CASSLGLNTGELFF
TRBV19	TRBJ1-4	NA	NA	20	TGTGCCAGTAGTATAGCGATGATCCAGGGATCGGCCTCCTTTAATGAAAAACTGTTTTTT	CASSIAMIQGSASFNEKLFF
TRBV19	TRBJ1-5	TRBD1	NA	13	TGTGCCAGTAGAGGGACAGGCAATCAGCCCCAGCATTTT	CASRGTGNQPQHF
TRBV9	TRBJ2-3	NA	NA	16	TGTGCCAGCAGCGTAGACATAGCGGTGGGCACAGATACGCAGTATTTT	CASSVDIAVGTDTQYF
TRBV4-1	TRBJ2-7	TRBD1	once	15	TGCGCCAGCAGCCAAGACAGGGGGCTAGGGGGCGAGCAGTACTTC	CASSQDRGLGGEQYF
TRBV28	TRBJ1-1	NA	few	15	TGTGCCAGCAGTCCGCTCAGGACAGTGAACACTGAAGCTTTCTTT	CASSPLRTVNTEAFF
TRBV5-1	TRBJ2-7	NA	NA	14	TGCGCCAGCAGCTTGGAACCGGTCTCCTACGAGCAGTACTTC	CASSLEPVSYEQYF
TRBV7-8	TRBJ1-2	TRBD1	NA	16	TGTGCCAGCAGCTGGCGGAGGGCGGGACAGGGGGGTGGCTACACCTTC	CASSWRRAGQGGGYTF
TRBV4-1	TRBJ1-1	TRBD1	NA	16	TGCGCCAGCAGTCGTCGACAGGGTTCCATGAACACTGAAGCTTTCTTT	CASSRRQGSMNTEAFF
TRBV7-7	TRBJ1-4	TRBD1	NA	16	TGTGCCAGCAGTTGTAAGGGACAGGCAACTAATGAAAAACTGTTTTTT	CASSCKGQATNEKLFF
TRBV11-2	TRBJ1-2	TRBD1	NA	12	TGTGCCAGCAGCCCGGGACAGTATGGCTACACCTTC	CASSPGQYGYTF
TRBV11-2	TRBJ2-5	TRBD1	NA	15	TGTGCCAGCAGCTTGGGGACAGGGTTTGGAGAGACCCAGTACTTC	CASSLGTGFGETQYF
TRBV19	TRBJ2-2	NA	NA	12	TGTGCCAGTAGTGAAGCGCCCGGGGAGCTGTTTTTT	CASSEAPGELFF
TRBV7-3	TRBJ2-3	TRBD1	NA	14	TGTGCCAGCAGCACTCAGGGGGCGGAAGATACGCAGTATTTT	CASSTQGAEDTQYF
TRBV4-3	TRBJ2-4	TRBD2	NA	15	TGCGCCAGCAGCCAAGTACGTTGGGAGGGAGACATTCAGTACTTC	CASSQVRWEGDIQYF
TRBV5-6	TRBJ2-7	TRBD1	NA	14	TGTGCCAGCAGCTGGGGACAGCTGACCTACGAGCAGTACTTC	CASSWGQLTYEQYF
TRBV7-2	TRBJ2-5	NA	few	13	TGTGCCAGCAGCTTTACGGGTGAAGAGACCCAGTACTTC	CASSFTGEETQYF
TRBV5-1	TRBJ2-2	NA	NA	13	TGCGCCAGCAGCCCTCAGACTGTTGGGGAGCTGTTTTTT	CASSPQTVGELFF
TRBV7-6	TRBJ2-2	NA	NA	14	TGTGCCAGCAGCCGGGGAGCGAACACCGGGGAGCTGTTTTTT	CASSRGANTGELFF
TRBV6-1	TRBJ2-1	TRBD1	NA	13	TGTGCCAGCAACCCAAAGGGTGGGACAGGGGAGTTCTTC	CASNPKGGTGEFF
TRBV11-2	TRBJ1-1	NA	NA	14	TGTGCCAGCAGCTTAGGACAGCAAGGCACTGAAGCTTTCTTT	CASSLGQQGTEAFF
TRBV7-2	TRBJ1-2	NA	NA	16	TGTGCCAGCAGCCCAGGGACACAACCTACTAACTATGGCTACACCTTC	CASSPGTQPTNYGYTF
TRBV5-4	TRBJ2-5	TRBD2	few	15	TGTGCCAGCAGCTCCGTCGGCGGGGGGGAAGAGACCCAGTACTTC	CASSSVGGGEETQYF
TRBV6-1	TRBJ1-1	NA	NA	15	TGTGCCAGCAGCGATGTGGGAGGGATGAACACTGAAGCTTTCTTT	CASSDVGGMNTEAFF
TRBV9	TRBJ1-2	NA	NA	14	TGTGCCAGCAGCGTAGGAGAGGGAGCCTATGGCTACACCTTC	CASSVGEGAYGYTF